Listed here is a single T cell receptor (beta chain). At the DNA level, this CDR3 is encoded by other sequences in the same sample as well. This specimen comes from a study of Ad26.COV2.S vaccination and SARS-CoV-2 variants. Treatment specified: around 19 received Ad26.COV2.S at low or high dose, single or two shots; about 5 received placebo; per-sample allocation not given. Sampling was performed 63 days after the first vaccine or placebo injection. The data were produced by immunoSEQ multiplex PCR, yet TCRdb's version contains in-frame clones alone and is incomplete. This sample carries around 450,000 clones, roughly nine tenths of them seen once, and the ten largest clones take about 2.5%. Germline V gene data show CDR1 as SGHRS and CDR2 as YFSETQ. The CDR3 has 14 amino acids. The junction had 1 base not matched to a gene; V was cut back by 0 bases and J by 2 bases.

The sequencing here drew on peripheral blood, taken in a trial of Ad26.COV2.S vaccine versus placebo. The receptor was isolated from a person aged 18-65 years who received the Ad26.COV2.S COVID-19 vaccine or a placebo. The chain couples TRBV5-1 to TRBJ1-1; the match to TRBD1 covers 7 bases. The CDR3 is CASSLEGGNTEAFF. CDR3 coding DNA: TGCGCCAGCAGCTTGGAAGGGGGCAACACTGAAGCTTTCTTT. The variable domain in full, with the rest retrieved from reference TRBV5-1 and TRBJ1-1, is KAGVTQTPRYLIKTRGQQVTLSCSPISGHRSVSWYQQTPGQGLQFLFEYFSETQRNKGNFPGRFSGRQFSNSRSEMNVSTLELGDSALYLCASSLEGGNTEAFFGQGTRLTVV.